A selection of T cell receptor beta chains follows, all from one sample in a study of blood T cells in healthy people across ages. TCRdb re-derived calls from the 5' RACE reads in MiXCR, one entry per CDR3 protein. The sample shows about 680,000 distinct CDR3 sequences, approximately 49% of them seen only once. Sequenced input: blood. These receptors were collected from a woman aged 55 to 70 in good health. Both conserved end residues are part of each CDR3. D genes are given only for firm matches. The size entry is marked missing in some rows and otherwise reads once, few, many or a size class.

J gene	D gene	clone size	V gene	CDR3 protein	CDR3 DNA
TRBJ1-1	.	few	TRBV9	CASSVGAANTEAFF	TGTGCCAGCAGCGTCGGCGCCGCAAACACTGAAGCTTTCTTT
TRBJ2-7	TRBD1	.	TRBV15	CATSRVRETGLGNEQYF	TGTGCCACCAGCAGAGTACGTGAGACAGGGCTGGGGAATGAGCAGTACTTC
TRBJ1-5	TRBD1	.	TRBV28	CASILQGLGQPQHF	TGTGCCAGCATTCTACAGGGGTTAGGTCAGCCCCAGCATTTT
TRBJ1-6	TRBD1	.	TRBV27	CASSFWDREASPLHF	TGTGCCAGCAGTTTTTGGGACAGGGAGGCATCACCCCTCCACTTT
TRBJ2-1	.	.	TRBV28	CATKDGVLEQFF	TGTGCCACCAAAGACGGAGTGCTTGAGCAGTTCTTC
TRBJ1-2	.	many	TRBV7-3	CASSLTDSIYGYTF	TGTGCCAGCAGCTTAACGGACAGTATCTATGGCTACACCTTC
TRBJ2-7	.	few	TRBV7-2	CASSLASLYEQYF	TGTGCCAGCAGCTTAGCGTCCCTGTACGAGCAGTACTTC
TRBJ2-7	TRBD1	.	TRBV28	CASSATGAPSYEQYF	TGTGCCAGCAGTGCGACAGGGGCCCCATCCTACGAGCAGTACTTC
TRBJ2-1	TRBD1	.	TRBV29-1	CSVEPGQTGNEQFF	TGCAGCGTTGAACCGGGACAGACAGGCAATGAGCAGTTCTTC
TRBJ2-5	.	.	TRBV28	CASSSTPPHRDQETQYF	TGTGCCAGCAGTTCCACGCCCCCTCACAGGGATCAAGAGACCCAGTACTTC
TRBJ2-1	.	.	TRBV2	CASSEFFEQFF	TGTGCCAGCAGTGAATTCTTTGAGCAGTTCTTC
TRBJ2-1	.	.	TRBV7-9	CASSFVTVYNEQFF	TGTGCCAGCAGCTTCGTGACAGTCTACAATGAGCAGTTCTTC
TRBJ2-5	.	few	TRBV7-2	CASSFGPSSWETQYF	TGTGCCAGCAGCTTTGGACCTTCAAGCTGGGAGACCCAGTACTTC
TRBJ2-1	.	once	TRBV5-1	CASSLAAINDEQFF	TGCGCCAGCAGCTTGGCCGCAATCAACGATGAGCAGTTCTTC
TRBJ2-3	.	.	TRBV24-1	CGTSPRGQYTDTQYF	TGTGGCACCAGCCCCCGAGGCCAATACACAGATACGCAGTATTTT
TRBJ2-7	.	.	TRBV28	CASSFFLEAHYEQYF	TGTGCCAGCAGTTTCTTCTTAGAGGCGCACTACGAGCAGTACTTC
TRBJ2-3	.	many	TRBV29-1	CSVESSTDTQYF	TGCAGCGTTGAATCGAGCACAGATACGCAGTATTTT